This TCR beta chain was found in a study of T cell clones after liver transplantation. Across the study: TCRbeta sequencing after a pre-transplant mixed lymphocyte reaction identified graft-donor-reactive clones, later tracked in post-transplant blood. Patients counted as tolerant after at least one year off all immunosuppression, enzymes not exceeding twice normal.

Regarding the study as a whole: These preliminary findings come from unstandardized post-transplant sampling times. Post-transplant, graft-donor-reactive CD4 TCRbeta sequences in blood dropped significantly in most of the 8 subjects.

Per germline, CDR1 MDHEN and CDR2 SYDVKM. This CDR3 is built from 13 residues. V was cut by 4 bases and J by 9 bases, with 16 bases left in between. A note on this clone: No antigen is known for it.

Sequenced by immunoSEQ multiplex PCR; TCRdb stores in-frame clones only, minus some. Of 70,000 to 85,000 clones in the sample, approximately 80% were seen once. This chain connects TRBV28 to TRBJ2-7; D not resolved. This sample comprised CD4+ T cells from blood, obtained before liver transplant. This sequence originates from a human donor who received a liver transplant. The CDR3, as DNA: TGTGCCAGCAGTTCCTTCCCGAGGTCCGTGCAGTACTTC. Protein sequence: CASSSFPRSVQYF.